This T cell receptor beta chain derives from a study of blood T cell repertoires in COVID-19. Overall study context: The United States, Italy and Spain provided the acute and convalescent COVID-19 samples. T cells, B-cell-depleted T cells, or PBMCs provided the cDNA or gDNA that served as material.

CDR1 and CDR2 (germline): SGHDN, FVKESK. CDR3 length: 13 residues. Trimming took 2 bases from V and 5 from J; bases not matched to a gene: 1. In the source study's methods: Estimation of nucleated cell counts relied on the amplification of reference gene primers. Profiling relied on immunoSEQ multiplex PCR, and the TCRdb table lists in-frame clones only, not all of them. Clone size and V and J calls were adopted from that table, with D and trimming inferred from the DNA. The sample carries some 100,000 clones, 87% recorded once. J is TRBJ2-7 and V is TRBV14, with TRBD1 matching 9 bases. What was sequenced was peripheral blood. The receptor's source is a human donor in a cohort sampled during active COVID-19. The CDR3 protein is CASSQTGGNEQYF. In nucleotides, the CDR3 is TGTGCCAGCAGCCAAACAGGGGGCAACGAGCAGTACTTC.